Below, 19 T cell receptor beta chains from the same sample are listed, as sequenced in a study of T and B cells in COVID-19 patients. BIOMED2 TRB-A/B primer pools were used in multiplex TRB PCR. MiXCR was run by TCRdb on the multiplex PCR reads, yielding one entry per CDR3 protein. Here the sample spans about 720 distinct CDR3 sequences, 22% being singletons. TRB was amplified from around 250-500 ng of blood genomic DNA. Sequencing used blood. Source of these receptors: a human donor with active COVID-19.

This clonotype showed up just a few times. The genes are TRBV28 and TRBJ1-1; 7 bases fit TRBD1. J lost 3 bases, V lost 2 bases, and 3 bases had no gene match. The CDR3 runs to 14 residues. CDR1 and CDR2 from the germline V gene are MDHEN and SYDVKM. The CDR3 spells CASSLRDSYTEAFF. CDR3 DNA: TGTGCCAGCAGTTTACGGGACAGTTACACTGAAGCTTTCTTT.

By its share, this clonotype is medium-sized (0.01 to 0.1%). This chain joins TRBV24-1 and TRBJ1-5; D may be TRBD1 (5 bases). The CDR3 loop spans 14 amino acids. Per the germline V gene, CDR1 is KGHDR and CDR2 is SFDVKD. V lost 5 bases to trimming and J lost 7 bases, with 14 bases between them. The CDR3, as DNA: TGTGCCACCAGTGCTGATGGGACGTGGCAGCCCCAGCATTTT. Protein product: CATSADGTWQPQHF.

This clonotype showed up many times. The chain uses TRBV20-1 and TRBJ1-1, with unresolved D. This CDR3 contains 11 residues. Germline lookup yields CDR1 DFQATT and CDR2 SNEGSKA (reference sequence). V gave up 6 bases and J gave up 0 bases, with 5 bases separating them. CDR3 in amino acids: CSAWLNTEAFF. The CDR3, as DNA: TGCAGTGCGTGGCTGAACACTGAAGCTTTCTTT.

This clonotype has just one count. The chain links TRBV12-3 or TRBV12-4 to TRBJ1-5; maybe TRBD1 (5 bases). The CDR3 spans 15 residues. The V end was cut by 1 base, the J end by 0 bases, with 7 bases between. The CDR3 loop reads CASSLEQGSNQPQHF. CDR3 coding DNA: TGTGCCAGCAGTTTAGAGCAGGGTAGCAATCAGCCCCAGCATTTT.

This clonotype has more than one count but fewer than ten. The rearrangement joins TRBV20-1 to TRBJ2-1; D may be TRBD1 or TRBD2 (6 bases each). The CDR3 is 12 residues long. V was clipped by 3 bases and J by 7 bases, with 10 bases between them. Germline values: CDR1 DFQATT, CDR2 SNEGSKA (reference sequence). In DNA, the CDR3 is TGCAGTGCTAGTCGGGGGCCGAATGAGCAGTTCTTC. Translating it yields CSASRGPNEQFF.

About this clonotype: This is likely a read error, given that the CDR3 carries no conserved phenylalanine or tryptophan at its end. The limits of the CDR3 on the DNA are not certain, so only TCRdb's listed CDR3 is given. The chain is built from TRBV5-6 and TRBJ2-1; TRBD2 is the table's D call, not checked against the DNA. The CDR3 is made up of 15 amino acids, end residues included. Germline V gives CDR1 SGHDT, CDR2 YYEEEE. This chain's CDR3 is CASRRGLAGGKEQGG.

The V and J genes are TRBV6-1 and TRBJ2-2; 14 nucleotides line up with TRBD2. The germline gives CDR1 MNHNS, CDR2 SASEGT. The CDR3 covers 17 residues. Trimming cost V 6 bases and J 4 bases; bases outside gene matches: 7. The CDR3 loop is CASRGLAGVGITGELFF. CDR3 DNA sequence: TGTGCCAGCAGGGGACTAGCGGGAGTCGGCATCACCGGGGAGCTGTTTTTT.

This clonotype is large (0.1 to 1%). The chain uses TRBV19 and TRBJ1-1, with D perhaps matching TRBD1 (5 bases). V was pared by 6 bases and J by 2 bases, with 16 bases between. The V gene's germline CDR1 is LNHDA and CDR2 SQIVND (reference sequence). The CDR3 is made up of 15 amino acids. CDR3 nucleotide sequence: TGTGCCAGTAGCCACTGGGGACGGATTAACACTGAAGCTTTCTTT. It encodes CASSHWGRINTEAFF.

V gene TRBV6-5 combines with J gene TRBJ2-7, with D perhaps being TRBD1 or TRBD2 (5 bases each). Between the trimmed V and J ends, which lost 3 bases and 2 bases, there was a span of 14 bases. The CDR3 runs 15 residues. Germline CDR1 is MNHEY and CDR2 is SVGAGI. CDR3 amino acids: CASSYSSGQPYEQYF. In nucleotides, the CDR3 is TGTGCCAGCAGTTATTCCTCGGGGCAGCCCTACGAGCAGTACTTC.

This clonotype is medium-sized by share. J is TRBJ2-1 and V is TRBV20-1; unclear D gene. This CDR3 spans 13 amino acids. The V gene's germline CDR1 is DFQATT and CDR2 SNEGSKA (reference sequence). The V end was cut by 0 bases, the J end by 9 bases, with 12 bases between. In DNA, the CDR3 is TGCAGTGCTAGAGACCCCCAGGTTGGTGAGCAGTTCTTC. Its protein product is CSARDPQVGEQFF.

Relative to its sample, this clonotype is medium-sized. The chain is built from TRBV13 and TRBJ1-3, with TRBD1 as a possible D gene (6 bases). CDR1 and CDR2 (germline): PRHDT, FYEKMQ (reference sequence). The CDR3 runs 15 residues. The V end lost 1 base, the J end lost 2 bases, and 9 bases lay between the germline ends. As DNA, the CDR3 is TGTGCCAGCAGCTTAGAGGGGGAGCCTGGAAACACCATATATTTT. Amino acid sequence: CASSLEGEPGNTIYF.

V gene TRBV24-1 combines with J gene TRBJ2-7, with 12 bases fitting TRBD2. Germline lookup yields CDR1 KGHDR and CDR2 SFDVKD. The CDR3 has 15 amino acids. With 4 bases clipped from V and 4 bases from J, the junction kept 4 bases outside the gene matches. The CDR3, as DNA: TGTGCCACCAGTGACTCCGGGACTAGCGGGTACGAGCAGTACTTC. The encoded protein is CATSDSGTSGYEQYF.

The chain has TRBV2 and TRBJ2-7; D might be TRBD1 (5 bases). V lost 3 bases and J lost 2, with 23 bases in between. In germline, CDR1 is SNHLY, CDR2 FYNNEI. There are 18 residues in the CDR3. The CDR3 loop is CASSDSETEESGAYEQYF. As DNA, the CDR3 is TGTGCCAGCAGTGATTCCGAGACAGAAGAGTCTGGGGCCTACGAGCAGTACTTC.

This clonotype is labeled large. The chain has TRBV6-2 or TRBV6-3 and TRBJ2-1, with D tentatively TRBD2 (5 bases). The CDR3 runs 15 residues. V was shortened by 7 bases and J by 0 bases, with 13 bases between the two germline ends. Germline CDR1 and CDR2: MNHEY and SVGEGT. CDR3 sequence reads: CASILDSSSYNEQFF. CDR3 bases: TGTGCCAGCATCCTGGACTCGAGCTCCTACAATGAGCAGTTCTTC.

This clonotype was seen a handful of times. The chain is built from TRBV7-2 and TRBJ1-1; 9 bases map to TRBD1. Germline V gene lookup returns CDR1 SGHTA and CDR2 FQGNSA. This CDR3 has 15 amino acids. Trimming cost V 3 bases and J 10 bases; bases outside gene matches: 12. In nucleotides, the CDR3 is TGTGCCAGCAGCTTCAGGACAGGGGAGGTTACGGGAGCTTTCTTT. It codes for CASSFRTGEVTGAFF.

This clonotype is deemed medium-sized (0.01 to 0.1%). The chain uses TRBV5-1 and TRBJ1-1; D gene uncertain. V lost 7 bases and J 0 bases, leaving 10 bases between the germline ends. There are 13 residues in the CDR3. Germline V CDR1 and CDR2: SGHRS, YFSETQ. The CDR3 DNA reads as TGCGCCAGCCAAGGAAATATGAACACTGAAGCTTTCTTT. Its protein product is CASQGNMNTEAFF.

Sample share makes this clonotype medium-sized. The genes are TRBV18 and TRBJ2-5; no definite D call. The V gene lost 3 bases and the J gene lost 4 bases, with 6 bases spanning the gap. The CDR3 totals 12 residues. Germline CDR1 reads KGHSH; CDR2 reads LQKENI. CDR3 residues: CASSPHSETQYF. The DNA for the CDR3 is TGTGCCAGCTCACCCCACTCAGAGACCCAGTACTTC. The complete variable domain, with remaining parts taken from reference TRBV18 and TRBJ2-5, reads NAGVMQNPRHLVRRRGQEARLRCSPMKGHSHVYWYRQLPEEGLKFMVYLQKENIIDESGMPKERFSAEFPKEGPSILRIQQVVRGDSAAYFCASSPHSETQYFGPGTRLLVL.

This clonotype is classed as large. The CDR3 region has the DNA TGTGCCAGTAAACGGGGCAGCCTTGGAAGTGAGCAGTTCTTC. Translating gives CASKRGSLGSEQFF. The V and J genes are TRBV19 and TRBJ2-1; D is possibly TRBD1 or TRBD2 (5 bases each). The CDR3 has 14 amino acids. From germline, CDR1 is LNHDA and CDR2 SQIVND (reference sequence). V lost 7 bases and J lost 9, with 19 bases in between. The entire variable domain, with the rest obtained from reference TRBV19 and TRBJ2-1, is as follows: DGGITQSPKYLFRKEGQNVTLSCEQNLNHDAMYWYRQDPGQGLRLIYYSQIVNDFQKGDIAEGYSVSREKKESFPLTVTSAQKNPTAFYLCASKRGSLGSEQFFGPGTRLTVL.

This clonotype is termed medium-sized (0.01 to 0.1%). The V call is TRBV6-2 or TRBV6-3, the J call TRBJ1-6; 8 nucleotides match TRBD1. Germline V gene lookup returns CDR1 MNHEY and CDR2 SVGEGT. J gave up 7 bases and V 4 bases, and 3 bases lay outside the gene matches. The CDR3 runs 14 residues. The CDR3 region has the DNA TGTGCCAGCAGTTCCGGGACAGGCAATTCACCCCTCCACTTT. Translation: CASSSGTGNSPLHF.